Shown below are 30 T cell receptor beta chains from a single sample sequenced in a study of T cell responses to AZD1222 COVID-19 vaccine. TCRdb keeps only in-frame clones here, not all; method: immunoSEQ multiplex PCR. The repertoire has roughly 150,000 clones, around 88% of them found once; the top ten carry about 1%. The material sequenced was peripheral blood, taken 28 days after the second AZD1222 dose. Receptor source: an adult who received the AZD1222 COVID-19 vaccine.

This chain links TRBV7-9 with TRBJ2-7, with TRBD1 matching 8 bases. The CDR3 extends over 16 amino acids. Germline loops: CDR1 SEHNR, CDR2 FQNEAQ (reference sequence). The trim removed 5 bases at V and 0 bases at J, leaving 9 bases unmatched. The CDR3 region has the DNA TGTGCCAGCAGCCAAAGACAGGGGCCGAGCTCCTACGAGCAGTACTTC. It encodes CASSQRQGPSSYEQYF.

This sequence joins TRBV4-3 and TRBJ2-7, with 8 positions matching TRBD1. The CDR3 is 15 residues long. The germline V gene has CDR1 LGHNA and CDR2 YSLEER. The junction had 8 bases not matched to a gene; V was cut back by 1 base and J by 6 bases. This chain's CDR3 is CASSQVWTGSSEQYF. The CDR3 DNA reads TGCGCCAGCAGCCAAGTATGGACAGGGTCGTCCGAGCAGTACTTC.

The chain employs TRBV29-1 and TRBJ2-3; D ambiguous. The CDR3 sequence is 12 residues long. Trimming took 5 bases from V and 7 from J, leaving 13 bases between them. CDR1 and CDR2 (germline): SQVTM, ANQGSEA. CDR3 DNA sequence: TGCAGCGTTACCGACCGACTGCATACGCAGTATTTT. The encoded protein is CSVTDRLHTQYF.

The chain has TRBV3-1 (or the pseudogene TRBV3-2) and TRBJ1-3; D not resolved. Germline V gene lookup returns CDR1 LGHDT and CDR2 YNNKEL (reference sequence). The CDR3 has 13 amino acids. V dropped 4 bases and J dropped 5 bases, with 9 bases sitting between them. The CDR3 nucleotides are TGTGCCAGCAGCCCTTATGGCCGAAACACCATATATTTT. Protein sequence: CASSPYGRNTIYF.

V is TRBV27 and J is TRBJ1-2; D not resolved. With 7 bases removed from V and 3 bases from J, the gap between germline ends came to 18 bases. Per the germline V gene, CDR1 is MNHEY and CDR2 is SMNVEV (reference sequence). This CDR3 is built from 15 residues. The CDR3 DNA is TGTGCCAGCACCACACGGTCAGACGGGGACTATGGCTACACCTTC. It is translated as CASTTRSDGDYGYTF.

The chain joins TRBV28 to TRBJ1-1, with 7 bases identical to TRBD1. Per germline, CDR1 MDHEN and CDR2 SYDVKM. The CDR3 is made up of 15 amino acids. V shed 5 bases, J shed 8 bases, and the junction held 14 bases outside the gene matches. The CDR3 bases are TGTGCCAGCAGTCAGGGGGGCTTAGCTGCCCCAGAAGCTTTCTTT. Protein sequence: CASSQGGLAAPEAFF.

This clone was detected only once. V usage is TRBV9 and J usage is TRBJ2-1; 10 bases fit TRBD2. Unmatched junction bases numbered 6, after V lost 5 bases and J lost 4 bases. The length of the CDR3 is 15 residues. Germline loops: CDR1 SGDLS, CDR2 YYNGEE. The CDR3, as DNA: TGTGCCAGCAGTACTGGACTAGCGGTTTACAATGAGCAGTTCTTC. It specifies CASSTGLAVYNEQFF. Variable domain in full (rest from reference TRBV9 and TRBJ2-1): DSGVTQTPKHLITATGQRVTLRCSPRSGDLSVYWYQQSLDQGLQFLIQYYNGEERAKGNILERFSAQQFPDLHSELNLSSLELGDSALYFCASSTGLAVYNEQFFGPGTRLTVL.

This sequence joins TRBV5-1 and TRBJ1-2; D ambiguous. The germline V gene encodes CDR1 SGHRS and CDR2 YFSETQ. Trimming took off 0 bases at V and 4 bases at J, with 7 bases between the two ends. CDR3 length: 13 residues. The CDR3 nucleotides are TGCGCCAGCAGCTTGGCCGCCAGCTATGGCTACACCTTC. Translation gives CASSLAASYGYTF.

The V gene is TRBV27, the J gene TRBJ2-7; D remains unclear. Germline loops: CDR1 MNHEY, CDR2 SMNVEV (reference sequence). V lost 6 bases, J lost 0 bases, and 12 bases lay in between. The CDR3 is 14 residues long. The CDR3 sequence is CASRDYGSSYEQYF. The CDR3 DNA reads TGTGCCAGCAGGGATTACGGGTCCTCCTACGAGCAGTACTTC.

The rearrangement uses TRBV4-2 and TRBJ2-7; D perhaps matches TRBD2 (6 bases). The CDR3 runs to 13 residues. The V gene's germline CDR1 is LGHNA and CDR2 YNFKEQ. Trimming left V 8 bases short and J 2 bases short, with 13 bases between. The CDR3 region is CASRMEGTYEQYF. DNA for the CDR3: TGTGCCAGCCGCATGGAGGGAACCTACGAGCAGTACTTC.

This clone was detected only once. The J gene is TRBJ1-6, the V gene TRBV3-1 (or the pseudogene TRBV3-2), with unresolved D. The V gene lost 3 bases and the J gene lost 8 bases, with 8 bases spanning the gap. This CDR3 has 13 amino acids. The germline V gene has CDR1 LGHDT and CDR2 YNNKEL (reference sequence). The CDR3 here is CASSQIGYSPLHF. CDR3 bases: TGTGCCAGCAGCCAGATAGGGTATTCACCCCTCCACTTT.

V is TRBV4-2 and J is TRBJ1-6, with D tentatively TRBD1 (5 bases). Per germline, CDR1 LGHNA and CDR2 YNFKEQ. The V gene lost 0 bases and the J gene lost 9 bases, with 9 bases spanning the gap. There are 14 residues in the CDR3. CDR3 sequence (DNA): TGTGCCAGCAGCCAAGAGGGGGACTTTTCACCCCTCCACTTT. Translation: CASSQEGDFSPLHF.

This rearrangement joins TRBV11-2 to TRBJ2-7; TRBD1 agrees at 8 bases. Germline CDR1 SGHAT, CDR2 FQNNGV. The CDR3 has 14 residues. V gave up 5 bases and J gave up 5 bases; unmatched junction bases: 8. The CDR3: CASSAGQGRNEQYF. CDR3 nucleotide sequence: TGTGCCAGCAGCGCCGGACAGGGTCGGAACGAGCAGTACTTC.

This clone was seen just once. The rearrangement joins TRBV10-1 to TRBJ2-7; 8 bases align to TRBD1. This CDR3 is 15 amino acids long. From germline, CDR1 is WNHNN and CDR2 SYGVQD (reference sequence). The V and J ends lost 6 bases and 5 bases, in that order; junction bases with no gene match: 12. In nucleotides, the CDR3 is TGCGCCAGCAGCGAAAAACCGGGACAGGAACACGAGCAGTACTTC. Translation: CASSEKPGQEHEQYF.

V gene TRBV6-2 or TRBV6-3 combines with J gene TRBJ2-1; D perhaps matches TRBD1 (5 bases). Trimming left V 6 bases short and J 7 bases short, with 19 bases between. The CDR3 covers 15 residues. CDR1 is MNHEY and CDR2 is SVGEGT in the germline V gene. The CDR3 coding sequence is TGTGCCAGCAGCAGACCCCAGGGAACAAAGAATGAGCAGTTCTTC. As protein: CASSRPQGTKNEQFF.

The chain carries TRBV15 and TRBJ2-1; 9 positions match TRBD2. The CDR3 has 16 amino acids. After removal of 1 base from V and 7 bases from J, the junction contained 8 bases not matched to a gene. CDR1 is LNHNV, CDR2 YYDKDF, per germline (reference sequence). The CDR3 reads CATSRGIGGGANEQFF. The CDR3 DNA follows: TGTGCCACCAGCAGAGGGATCGGCGGGGGGGCGAATGAGCAGTTCTTC.

CDR3 in DNA: TGTGCCACCAGCGGGGACGCCGGGACAGGGGTCCTCGGGGAGCTGTTTTTT. Translation: CATSGDAGTGVLGELFF. The chain links TRBV15 to TRBJ2-2; 10 bases agree with TRBD1. In germline, CDR1 is LNHNV, CDR2 YYDKDF (reference sequence). The J segment lost 7 bases and the V segment lost 5 bases, leaving 13 bases of the junction unmatched. This CDR3 is 17 amino acids long.

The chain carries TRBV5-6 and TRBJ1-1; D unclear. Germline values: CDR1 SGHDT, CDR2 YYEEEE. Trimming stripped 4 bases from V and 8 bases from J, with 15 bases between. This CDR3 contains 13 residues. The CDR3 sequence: CASSQYSNREAFF. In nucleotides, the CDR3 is TGTGCCAGCAGCCAATACTCGAATAGGGAAGCTTTCTTT.

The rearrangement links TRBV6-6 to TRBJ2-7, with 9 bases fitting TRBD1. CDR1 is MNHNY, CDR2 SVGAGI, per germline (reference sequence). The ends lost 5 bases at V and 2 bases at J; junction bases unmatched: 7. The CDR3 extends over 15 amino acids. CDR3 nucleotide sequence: TGTGCCAGCAGTGCCGACAGGGGGTTGCCCTACGAGCAGTACTTC. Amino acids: CASSADRGLPYEQYF.

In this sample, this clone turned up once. DNA of the CDR3: TGTGCCAGCAGTTCCGGACAGGGGGTTGGTTCACCCCTCCACTTT. Its translation: CASSSGQGVGSPLHF. The rearrangement links TRBV6-5 to TRBJ1-6; 10 positions agree with TRBD1. V lost 4 bases and J lost 9; bases outside the gene matches: 6. There are 15 residues in the CDR3. Looked up from germline, CDR1 is MNHEY and CDR2 is SVGAGI.

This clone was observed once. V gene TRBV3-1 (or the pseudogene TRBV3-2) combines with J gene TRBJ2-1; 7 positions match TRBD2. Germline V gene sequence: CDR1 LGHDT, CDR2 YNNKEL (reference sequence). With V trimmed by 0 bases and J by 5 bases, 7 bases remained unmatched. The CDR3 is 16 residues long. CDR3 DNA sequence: TGTGCCAGCAGCCAAGACGGATCTAGCGGCAACAATGAGCAGTTCTTC. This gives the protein CASSQDGSSGNNEQFF.

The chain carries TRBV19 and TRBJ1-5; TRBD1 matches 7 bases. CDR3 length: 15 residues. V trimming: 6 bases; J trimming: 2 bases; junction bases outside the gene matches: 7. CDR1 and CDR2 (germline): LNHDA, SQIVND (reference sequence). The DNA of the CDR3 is TGTGCCAGTAGGAGTGACAGGGCGGGCAATCAGCCCCAGCATTTT. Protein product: CASRSDRAGNQPQHF.

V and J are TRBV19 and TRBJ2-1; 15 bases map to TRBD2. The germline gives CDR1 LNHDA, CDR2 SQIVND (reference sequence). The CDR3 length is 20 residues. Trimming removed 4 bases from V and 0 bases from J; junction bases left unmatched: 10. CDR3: CASSTYPWTSGGASYNEQFF. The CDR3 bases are TGTGCCAGTAGTACCTACCCCTGGACTAGCGGGGGGGCCTCCTACAATGAGCAGTTCTTC. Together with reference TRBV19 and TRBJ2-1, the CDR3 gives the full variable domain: DGGITQSPKYLFRKEGQNVTLSCEQNLNHDAMYWYRQDPGQGLRLIYYSQIVNDFQKGDIAEGYSVSREKKESFPLTVTSAQKNPTAFYLCASSTYPWTSGGASYNEQFFGPGTRLTVL.

The CDR3: CASSAGGWAGPLHF. The CDR3 nucleotides are TGTGCCAGCAGCGCCGGGGGCTGGGCGGGACCCCTCCACTTT. This chain connects TRBV7-2 to TRBJ1-6; TRBD1 is a possible D gene (6 bases). Between the trimmed V and J ends, which lost 5 bases and 12 bases, there was a span of 17 bases. The CDR3 extends over 14 amino acids. In germline, CDR1 is SGHTA, CDR2 FQGNSA.

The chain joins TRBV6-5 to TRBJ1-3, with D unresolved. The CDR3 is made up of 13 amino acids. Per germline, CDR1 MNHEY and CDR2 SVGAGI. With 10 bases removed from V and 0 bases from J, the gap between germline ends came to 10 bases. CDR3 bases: TGTGCCACCATCAGACCCTCTGGAAACACCATATATTTT. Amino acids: CATIRPSGNTIYF.

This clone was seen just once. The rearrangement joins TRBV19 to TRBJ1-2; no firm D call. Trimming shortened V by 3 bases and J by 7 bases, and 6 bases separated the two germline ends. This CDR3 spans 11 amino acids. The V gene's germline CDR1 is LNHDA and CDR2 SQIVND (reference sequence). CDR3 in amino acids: CASSMTSGYTF. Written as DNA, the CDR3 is TGTGCCAGTAGTATGACTAGTGGCTACACCTTC.

The CDR3 coding sequence is TGTGCCAGCAGTTCCACGGGACTAGCGGGGGGGAACTCCTACAATGAGCAGTTCTTC. This codes for CASSSTGLAGGNSYNEQFF. V gene TRBV27 combines with J gene TRBJ2-1; 16 bases are a match to TRBD2. From germline, CDR1 is MNHEY and CDR2 SMNVEV (reference sequence). This CDR3 spans 19 amino acids. Trimming at V came to 4 bases and at J to 0 bases, leaving 6 bases not matched to a gene.

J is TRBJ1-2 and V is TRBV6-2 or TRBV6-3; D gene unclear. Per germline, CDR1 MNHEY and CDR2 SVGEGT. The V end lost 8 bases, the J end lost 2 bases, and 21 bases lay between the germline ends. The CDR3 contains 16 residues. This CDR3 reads CASRQWTATTNYGYTF. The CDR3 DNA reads TGTGCCAGCCGCCAGTGGACGGCCACGACGAACTATGGCTACACCTTC.

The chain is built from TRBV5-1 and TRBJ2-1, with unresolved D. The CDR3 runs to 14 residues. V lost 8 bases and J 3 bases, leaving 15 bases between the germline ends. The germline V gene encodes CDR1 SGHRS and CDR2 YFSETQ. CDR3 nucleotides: TGCGCCAGAAGAGGCCTTAGAGTCTACAATGAGCAGTTCTTC. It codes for CARRGLRVYNEQFF.

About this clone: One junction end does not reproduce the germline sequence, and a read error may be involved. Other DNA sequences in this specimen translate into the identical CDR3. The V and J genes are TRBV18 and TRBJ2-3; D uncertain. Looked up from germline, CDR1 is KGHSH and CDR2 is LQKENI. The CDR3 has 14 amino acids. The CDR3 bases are TGTGCCAGCTCACCACGAACTCGCACGGATACGCAGTATTTT. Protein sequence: CASSPRTRTDTQYF.